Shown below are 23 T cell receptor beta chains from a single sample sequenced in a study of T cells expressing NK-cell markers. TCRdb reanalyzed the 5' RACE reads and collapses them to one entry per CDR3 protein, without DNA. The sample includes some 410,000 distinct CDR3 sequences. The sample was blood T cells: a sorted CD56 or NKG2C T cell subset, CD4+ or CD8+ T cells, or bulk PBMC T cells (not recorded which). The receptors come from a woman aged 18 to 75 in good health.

The CDR3: CAWSVSGFGYTF. The chain combines TRBV30 with TRBJ1-2; with no DNA, the TCRdb D assignment of TRBD1 cannot be verified. The CDR3 runs to 12 residues. Germline CDR1 reads GTSNPN; CDR2 reads SVGIG (reference sequence).

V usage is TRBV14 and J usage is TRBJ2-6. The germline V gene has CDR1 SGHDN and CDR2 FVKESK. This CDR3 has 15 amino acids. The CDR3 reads CASSSRSSGANVLTF.

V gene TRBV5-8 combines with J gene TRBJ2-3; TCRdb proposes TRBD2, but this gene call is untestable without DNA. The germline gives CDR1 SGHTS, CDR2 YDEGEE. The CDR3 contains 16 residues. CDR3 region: CASSLSSGGVADAQYF. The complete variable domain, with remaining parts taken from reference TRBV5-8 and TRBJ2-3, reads EAGVTQSPTHLIKTRGQQATLRCSPISGHTSVYWYQQALGLGLQFLLWYDEGEERNRGNFPPRFSGRQFPNYSSELNVNALELEDSALYLCASSLSSGGVADAQYFGPGTRLTVL.

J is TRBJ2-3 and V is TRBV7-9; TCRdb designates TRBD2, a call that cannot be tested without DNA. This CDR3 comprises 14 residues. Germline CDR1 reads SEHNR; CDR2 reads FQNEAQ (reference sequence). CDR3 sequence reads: CASGRELGTDTQYF.

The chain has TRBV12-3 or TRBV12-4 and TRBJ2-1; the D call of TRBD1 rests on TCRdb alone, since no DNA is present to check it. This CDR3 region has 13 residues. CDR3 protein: CASRVPMSNEQFF.

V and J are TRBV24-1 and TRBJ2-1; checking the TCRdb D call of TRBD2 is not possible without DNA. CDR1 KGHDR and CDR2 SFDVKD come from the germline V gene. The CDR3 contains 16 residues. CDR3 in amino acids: CATSDPGLAASNEQFF.

This chain's CDR3 is CASSVGGVAGNTIYF. The V call is TRBV9, the J call TRBJ1-3; TCRdb selects TRBD1, and the lack of DNA leaves this call unchecked. This CDR3 has 15 amino acids. Germline CDR1 is SGDLS and CDR2 is YYNGEE.

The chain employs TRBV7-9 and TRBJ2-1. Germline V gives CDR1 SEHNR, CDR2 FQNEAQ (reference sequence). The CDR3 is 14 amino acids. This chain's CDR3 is CASSSTEYNNEQFF.

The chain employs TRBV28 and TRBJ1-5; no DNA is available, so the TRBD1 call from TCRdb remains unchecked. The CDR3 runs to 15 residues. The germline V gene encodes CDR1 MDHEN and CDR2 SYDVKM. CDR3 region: CASSAHWGLGQPQHF. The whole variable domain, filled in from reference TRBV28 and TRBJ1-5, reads DVKVTQSSRYLVKRTGEKVFLECVQDMDHENMFWYRQDPGLGLRLIYFSYDVKMKEKGDIPEGYSVSREKKERFSLILESASTNQTSMYLCASSAHWGLGQPQHFGDGTRLSIL.

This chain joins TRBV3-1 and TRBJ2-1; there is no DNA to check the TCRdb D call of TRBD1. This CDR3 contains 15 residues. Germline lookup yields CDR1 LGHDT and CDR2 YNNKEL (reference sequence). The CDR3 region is CASSDRETSYNEQFF.

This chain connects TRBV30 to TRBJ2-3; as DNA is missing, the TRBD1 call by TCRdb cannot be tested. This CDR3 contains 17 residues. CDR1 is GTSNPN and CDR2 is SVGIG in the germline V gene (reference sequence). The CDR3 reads CACSLWDRGSSTDTQYF. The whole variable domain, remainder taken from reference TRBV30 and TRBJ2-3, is SQTIHQWPATLVQPVGSPLSLECTVEGTSNPNLYWYRQAAGRGLQLLFYSVGIGQISSEVPQNLSASRPQDRQFILSSKKLLLSDSGFYLCACSLWDRGSSTDTQYFGPGTRLTVL.

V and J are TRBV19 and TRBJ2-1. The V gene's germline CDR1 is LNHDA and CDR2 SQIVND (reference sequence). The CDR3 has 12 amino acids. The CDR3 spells CASSIYRNEQFF.

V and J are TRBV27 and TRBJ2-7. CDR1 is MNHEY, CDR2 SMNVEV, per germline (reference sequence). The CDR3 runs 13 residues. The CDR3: CASSLLRSYEQYF.

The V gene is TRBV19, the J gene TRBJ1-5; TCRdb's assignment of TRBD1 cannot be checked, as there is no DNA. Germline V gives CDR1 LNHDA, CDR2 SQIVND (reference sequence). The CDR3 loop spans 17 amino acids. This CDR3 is CASSSGTASYSNQPQHF.

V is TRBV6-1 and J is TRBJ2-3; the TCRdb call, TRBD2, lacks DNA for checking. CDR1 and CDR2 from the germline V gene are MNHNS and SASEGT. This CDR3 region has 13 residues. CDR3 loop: CASGGRGMDTQYF.

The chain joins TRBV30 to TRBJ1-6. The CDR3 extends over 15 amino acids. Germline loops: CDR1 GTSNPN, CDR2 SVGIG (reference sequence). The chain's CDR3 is CAWSVRTAVDSPLHF.

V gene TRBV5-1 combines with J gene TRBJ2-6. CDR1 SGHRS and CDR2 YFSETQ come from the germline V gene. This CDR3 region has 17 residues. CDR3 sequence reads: CASSWPTSGLGANVLTF.

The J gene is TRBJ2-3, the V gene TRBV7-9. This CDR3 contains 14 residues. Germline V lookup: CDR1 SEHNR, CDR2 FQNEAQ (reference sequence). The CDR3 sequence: CASSSSPLADTQYF.

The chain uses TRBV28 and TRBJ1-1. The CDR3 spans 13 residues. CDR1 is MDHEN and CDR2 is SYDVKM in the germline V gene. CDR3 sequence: CASIKRVNTEAFF.

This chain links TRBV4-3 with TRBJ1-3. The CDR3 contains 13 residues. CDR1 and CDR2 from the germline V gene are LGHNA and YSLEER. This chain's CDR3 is CASSQDVGNTIYF.

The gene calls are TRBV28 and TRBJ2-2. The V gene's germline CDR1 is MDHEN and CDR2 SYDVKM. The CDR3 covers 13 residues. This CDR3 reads CAHLKTNTGELFF.

The CDR3 sequence: CASSRTLDFETQYF. The rearrangement joins TRBV4-3 to TRBJ2-5; there is no DNA to check the TCRdb D call of TRBD2. Germline V lookup: CDR1 LGHNA, CDR2 YSLEER. The CDR3 has 14 amino acids.

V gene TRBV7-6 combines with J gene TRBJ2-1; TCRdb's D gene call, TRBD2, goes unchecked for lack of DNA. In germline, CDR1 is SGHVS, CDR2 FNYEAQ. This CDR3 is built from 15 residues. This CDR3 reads CASSVTSGGNNEQFF.